This entry describes one T cell receptor (beta chain). What it binds is not known. Germline CDR1 and CDR2: LGHNA and YSLEER. The CDR3 consists of 16 residues. The trim removed 1 base at V and 2 bases at J, leaving 6 bases unmatched. Primers included in the PCR were 60 Vbeta and 13 Jbeta primers. Libraries were prepared by immunoSEQ multiplex PCR; TCRdb keeps only in-frame clonotypes and omits some of them. The data hold around 100,000 clones, with 60% to 70% observed a single time. These data belong to a study of cytomegalovirus exposure and HLA in healthy donors. On the study more broadly: Around 200 million T cells yielded 90 million to 130 million unique TCR beta sequences, as an earlier analysis found. Notes on the study in general: Equally common other TCR beta chains were less clonally expanded than HLA-associated ones, a later analysis found.

This TCR was sampled from a woman in her fifties or sixties in good health and CMV-seronegative. The chain employs TRBV4-3 and TRBJ2-5, with 8 bases aligning to TRBD2. The sequencing input was PBMCs. The DNA of the CDR3 is TGCGCCAGCAGCCAAGGGATCACTAGCGGTCAAGAGACCCAGTACTTC. Translation: CASSQGITSGQETQYF.